This TCR beta chain emerged from a study of PD-1 blockade in mismatch repair-deficient tumors. The data were produced by immunoSEQ multiplex PCR, yet TCRdb's version contains in-frame clones alone and is incomplete. Counted here are about 15,000 clones, roughly 84% occurring once; the ten biggest clones make up 15% to 20%. V dropped 4 bases and J dropped 4; count of bases not matched to a gene: 6. Germline assignment: CDR1 SGHRS and CDR2 YFSETQ. The CDR3 sequence is 15 residues long. The sequenced sample was PBMCs, obtained before pembrolizumab treatment. This TCR came from an adult with mismatch repair-deficient cancer. The chain couples TRBV5-1 to TRBJ2-7, with TRBD1 identical over 12 bases. The CDR3 region is CASSQGTGGWYEQYF. CDR3 nucleotide sequence: TGCGCCAGCAGCCAGGGGACAGGGGGCTGGTACGAGCAGTACTTC.